The source of this T cell receptor beta chain is a study of B cell selection in AIRE deficiency. Germline V gene lookup returns CDR1 SGHNT and CDR2 YYREEE (reference sequence). The J segment lost 15 bases and the V segment lost 4 bases, leaving 16 bases of the junction unmatched. CDR3 length: 14 amino acids. Assay used: immunoSEQ multiplex PCR; TCRdb lists only in-frame clones, some missing. The data contain tens of thousands of clones, nearly 98% of them singletons. Whole-study findings and limits: Shorter CDR3s marked shared Treg sequences, biased toward few non-templated insertions.

Regarding this clone: Its antigen is currently unknown.

The sorted conventional CD4 T cells were gated as CD4+CD127+. The sequence derives from a human donor with AIRE deficiency. The sample comprised conventional CD4+ T cells sorted from PBMCs. The chain is built from TRBV5-4 and TRBJ2-1, with TRBD2 matching over 7 bases. For the CDR3, the DNA is TGTGCCAGCAGCCTAGGAGGGACTACTATGTTGGGGTTCTTC. Encoded protein: CASSLGGTTMLGFF.